Included here is one TCR beta chain sequence, with context. CDR1 and CDR2 from the germline V gene are MNHEY and SMNVEV (reference sequence). The CDR3 covers 15 residues. The V segment lost 7 bases and the J segment 11 bases; nucleotides outside the gene matches: 19. Original methodology: Reference gene primer amplification yielded estimated nucleated cell counts. Only in-frame clones appear in the TCRdb table, and some are missing; sequencing was by immunoSEQ multiplex PCR. V and J calls and clone size are copied from that table; D and trimming were computed from the DNA. The data show fewer than 300,000 clones, 65% to 90% seen once. This specimen belongs to a study of blood T cell repertoires in COVID-19. Turning to the study itself: Sites across the United States, Italy and Spain contributed samples from acute and convalescent COVID-19. Sources were T cells, B-cell-depleted T cells, or PBMCs; the material itself was cDNA or gDNA.

The TCR originated in a man in his fifties or sixties with active or convalescent COVID-19. Sequenced sample: peripheral blood. V is TRBV27 and J is TRBJ1-1; 7 bases are a match to TRBD1. The CDR3 bases are TGTGCCAGCATTAGATCGCCCGGGACAGACCGGACCGCTTTCTTT. Its translation: CASIRSPGTDRTAFF.